Listed here is a single TCR beta chain. Its antigen has not been determined. One base away there is no much larger clone; base qualities are not given. The data were obtained in a study of graft-versus-host responses after intestinal transplantation (dated by TCRdb to 2020 to 2023). For the study in its entirety: The transplants that recipients received were multivisceral, liver-intestinal, or isolated intestinal. After intestinal transplantation, graft-versus-host and host-versus-graft alloreactive T cell clones in the graft, circulation and bone marrow were tracked using bulk TCR-beta CDR3 sequencing. Of the 20 to 30 intestinal transplant recipients enrolled in the cohort, one of whom was a retransplant, a few patients without pretransplant specimens were excluded. Anti-thymocyte globulin induction was given to all recipients, followed by maintenance tacrolimus and steroids for approximately three years. Rather than going through the commercial service, samples from a few later patients were sequenced in-house on an Illumina MiSeq and processed with MiXCR. To identify alloreactive clones, pre-transplant mixed lymphocyte reaction products were sequenced and then compared with unstimulated pre-transplant donor and recipient T cells. Donor T cell macrochimerism was defined as a peak of at least 4% donor T cells among recipient peripheral blood mononuclear cells. The study at large found these results: GvH clones were detected in recipient bone marrow, and some appeared earlier in ileal mucosa or blood, consistent with an intestinal mucosal origin. The conclusions were limited by the relatively low number and heterogeneity of the intestinal transplant patients. Patients with donor T cell macrochimerism had high GvH to HvG T cell clonal ratios in their allografts. Early after transplant, peak levels of circulating GvH clones were associated with declines in HvG clones.

Trimming at the junction amounts to 5 bases on V and 3 bases on J, and the germline ends lie 14 bases apart. Reading the germline V gene gives CDR1 SGHVS and CDR2 FNYEAQ. Taken from cysteine to phenylalanine, the CDR3 has 16 residues. The read is trimmed to its CDR3 DNA, 48 bases read in frame from base 1. The protocol used for the library was the immunoSEQ multiplex PCR assay. In most patients, genomic DNA was isolated using the Qiagen DNeasy Blood and Tissue Kit and sent frozen to Adaptive Biotechnologies for TCR sequencing. High-throughput TCR-beta CDR3 sequencing of genomic DNA from most patients was performed by Adaptive Biotechnologies. Turning to the authors' computational methods: Adaptive's ImmunoSEQ software was the source of the TCR sequencing data for fewer than 20 patients, while a few other patients were processed with MiXCR and VDJtools. To correct CD4 versus CD8 sorting errors, any sequence found in both subsets at a frequency ratio below 5:1 was removed. CDR3 nucleotide sequences shared by donor and recipient were removed because the origin of these sequences could not be assigned. At least 2-fold expansion over unstimulated cells and a minimum CFSE-low frequency of 0.002% (template counts) or 0.001% (read counts) were required for clones to be classified as alloreactive. A clone was considered mappable if detected in the sequenced pre-transplant spleen, lymph node, or MLR CFSE-low populations of the donor or recipient. The cumulative frequency of alloreactive clones was calculated as a percentage of all sequences, weighted by copy number. Entries here come from immuneACCESS through TCRdb and include only in-frame sequences with V and J called. Some clones fail to appear in such tables; in the studies checked, an unresolved V gene covers under half of the shortfall, and the cause of the remainder is unknown. Clonal size and the V and J genes are those of that table, whereas D and trimming came from the DNA. The sample includes tens of thousands of clones, with roughly 90% observed a single time. The top ten constitute around 0.1% of the sample.

According to the study, the label for this sample's time point signals: cells obtained before transplantation from donor or recipient. CD3+CD4+ and CD3+CD8+ populations were FACS-sorted from unstimulated pre-transplant donor and recipient cells taken from spleen or lymph nodes. The receptor was isolated from a human donor who received an intestinal transplant. The chain is encoded by TRBV7-6 joined to TRBJ1-6; the D segment could be TRBD1, given 5 matching bases. Sequenced here: unstimulated CD4+ T cells sorted from spleen or lymph node cells, sampled before intestinal transplant. CDR3 loop: CASSGPGGGYNSPLHF. The sequenced DNA is TGTGCCAGCAGCGGCCCGGGGGGAGGCTATAATTCACCCCTCCACTTT.